The clone carrying this T cell receptor (beta chain) was counted many times. Its antigen is still unknown. The data were obtained in a study of breast tumors, draining lymph nodes, adjacent tissues. Samples came from axillary lymph nodes draining the breast cancer. Whole-study findings and limits: Luminal-like breast cancer showed significantly higher tumor–nontumor repertoire similarity than basal-like.

Each CDR3 protein gets one entry after TCRdb re-called the multiplex PCR reads with MiXCR. Among under 150,000 distinct CDR3 sequences, 21% were seen once, and the ten largest hold 2.2%. CDR3 length: 17 residues. Trimming at V came to 1 base and at J to 2 bases, leaving 12 bases not matched to a gene. In germline, CDR1 is SGHRS, CDR2 YFSETQ. This clonotype originated in a female donor with breast cancer. Some clones in this sample may be carry-over from other donors' samples. Sequenced input: axillary lymph node tissue. The V and J genes are TRBV5-1 and TRBJ2-7, with TRBD2 matching over 7 bases. CDR3 sequence: CASSLSNSGLGAYEQYF. CDR3 nucleotides: TGCGCCAGCAGCTTGTCAAATAGCGGGCTCGGGGCCTACGAGCAGTACTTC.